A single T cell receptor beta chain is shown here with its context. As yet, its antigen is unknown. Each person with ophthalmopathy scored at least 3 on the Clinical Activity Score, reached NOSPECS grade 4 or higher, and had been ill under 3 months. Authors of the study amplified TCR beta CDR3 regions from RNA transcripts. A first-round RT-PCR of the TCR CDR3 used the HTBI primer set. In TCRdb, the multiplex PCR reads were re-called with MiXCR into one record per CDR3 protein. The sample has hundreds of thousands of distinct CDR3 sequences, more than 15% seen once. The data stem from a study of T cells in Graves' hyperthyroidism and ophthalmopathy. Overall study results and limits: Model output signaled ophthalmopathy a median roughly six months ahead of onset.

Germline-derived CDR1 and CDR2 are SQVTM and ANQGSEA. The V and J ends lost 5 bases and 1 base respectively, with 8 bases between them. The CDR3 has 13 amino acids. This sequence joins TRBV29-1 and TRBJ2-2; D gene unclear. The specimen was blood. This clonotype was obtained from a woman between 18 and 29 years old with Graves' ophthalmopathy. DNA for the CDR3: TGCAGCGTTAATCCAGGGAACACCGGGGAGCTGTTTTTT. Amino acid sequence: CSVNPGNTGELFF.